This is a list of T cell receptor beta chains from one sample in a study of CD39 and CD103 CD8 tumor-infiltrating T cells. Here immunoSEQ multiplex PCR was the method, and the copy in TCRdb shows in-frame clones only, minus some. The data hold about 3,000 clones, with roughly 69% observed a single time. The sample comprised CD39- CD103- CD8+ T cells sorted from the tumor. All receptors derive from a human donor with head and neck squamous cell carcinoma. CDR3s include the opening cysteine and the closing phenylalanine or tryptophan. Fields, in order: D gene, J gene, clone size, V gene, CDR3 DNA, CDR3 protein. The D gene is left open where the match is weak. Only part of the rows carry a size: once, few, many, or a class if the clone is expanded.

D gene: -
J gene: TRBJ1-4
clone size: -
V gene: TRBV28
CDR3 DNA: TGTGCCAGCAGTTACAGGGAAGGCACTAATGAAAAACTGTTTTTT
CDR3 protein: CASSYREGTNEKLFF

D gene: -
J gene: TRBJ1-6
clone size: few
V gene: TRBV6-1
CDR3 DNA: TGTGCCAGCAACATTGGGTCACCCCTCCACTTT
CDR3 protein: CASNIGSPLHF

D gene: TRBD1
J gene: TRBJ2-7
clone size: few
V gene: TRBV9
CDR3 DNA: TGTGCCAGCAGCGTCTCCGGGGGACAGGGACGTTACGAGCAGTACTTC
CDR3 protein: CASSVSGGQGRYEQYF

D gene: -
J gene: TRBJ1-1
clone size: medium-sized
V gene: TRBV19
CDR3 DNA: TGTGCCAGTACAACAGGACACACTGAAGCTTTCTTT
CDR3 protein: CASTTGHTEAFF

D gene: -
J gene: TRBJ2-1
clone size: -
V gene: TRBV6-5
CDR3 DNA: TGTGCCAGCAGTTACTCGTGGCGAAGTGAGCAGTTCTTC
CDR3 protein: CASSYSWRSEQFF

D gene: TRBD1
J gene: TRBJ1-6
clone size: -
V gene: TRBV23-1
CDR3 DNA: TGCGCCAGCAGGACTCGACAGGGAAGGACGAGTTCACCCCTCCACTTT
CDR3 protein: CASRTRQGRTSSPLHF

D gene: -
J gene: TRBJ2-1
clone size: -
V gene: TRBV28
CDR3 DNA: TGTGCCAGCAGTTTAGGAGAGCAGTTCTTC
CDR3 protein: CASSLGEQFF

D gene: TRBD1
J gene: TRBJ1-2
clone size: -
V gene: TRBV4-1
CDR3 DNA: TGCGCCAGCAGCCCGCGGGCAATGACAGGGATTAAAGATTATGGCTACACCTTC
CDR3 protein: CASSPRAMTGIKDYGYTF

D gene: TRBD1
J gene: TRBJ2-7
clone size: -
V gene: TRBV27
CDR3 DNA: TGTGCCAGCAGACAGGGGAGTGGATACGAGCAGTACTTC
CDR3 protein: CASRQGSGYEQYF

D gene: TRBD1
J gene: TRBJ1-2
clone size: -
V gene: TRBV7-8
CDR3 DNA: TGTGCCAGCAGCTTAGAGTTGGGACAGAACTATGGCTACACCTTC
CDR3 protein: CASSLELGQNYGYTF

D gene: -
J gene: TRBJ2-5
clone size: -
V gene: TRBV4-3
CDR3 DNA: TGCGCCAGCAGCCAAAAGCCCCCATTCGGAGGAGAGACCCAGTACTTC
CDR3 protein: CASSQKPPFGGETQYF

D gene: -
J gene: TRBJ2-2
clone size: -
V gene: TRBV29-1
CDR3 DNA: TGCAGCGTTGAAGACATTTCGAACACCGGGGAGCTGTTTTTT
CDR3 protein: CSVEDISNTGELFF

D gene: -
J gene: TRBJ1-5
clone size: medium-sized
V gene: TRBV30
CDR3 DNA: TGTGCCTGGAGTAACCCAAGGCCCCAGCATTTT
CDR3 protein: CAWSNPRPQHF

D gene: TRBD2
J gene: TRBJ2-1
clone size: -
V gene: TRBV10-3
CDR3 DNA: TGTGCCACCAGCGGGACTAGCGGGGGCTACAATGAGCAGTTCTTC
CDR3 protein: CATSGTSGGYNEQFF

D gene: TRBD2
J gene: TRBJ2-1
clone size: -
V gene: TRBV28
CDR3 DNA: TGTGCCAGCAGTTTATGGTTAGGACTAGCGGGGGGTAGGAATGAGCAGTTCTTC
CDR3 protein: CASSLWLGLAGGRNEQFF

D gene: TRBD2
J gene: TRBJ2-7
clone size: large
V gene: TRBV7-2
CDR3 DNA: TGTGCCAGCAGCTTAGAAATTGGCAGCGGGGGGGGGAGCTACGAGCAGTACTTC
CDR3 protein: CASSLEIGSGGGSYEQYF

D gene: -
J gene: TRBJ1-5
clone size: -
V gene: TRBV10-3
CDR3 DNA: TGTGCCATCAGTGCCGCGGGGCAGCCCCAGCATTTT
CDR3 protein: CAISAAGQPQHF

D gene: TRBD1
J gene: TRBJ1-5
clone size: -
V gene: TRBV28
CDR3 DNA: TGTGCCAGCAGTCCAGAGCAGGGGGCATATTATCCCCAGCATTTT
CDR3 protein: CASSPEQGAYYPQHF

D gene: TRBD1
J gene: TRBJ2-7
clone size: -
V gene: TRBV5-5
CDR3 DNA: TGTGCCAGCAGCCAAGCTATGGGGACAGAGGAGCAGCAGTACTTC
CDR3 protein: CASSQAMGTEEQQYF

D gene: -
J gene: TRBJ2-6
clone size: -
V gene: TRBV28
CDR3 DNA: TGTGCCAGCAGTTTATGGGGCAGCTCTGGGGCCAACGTCCTGACTTTC
CDR3 protein: CASSLWGSSGANVLTF

D gene: TRBD2
J gene: TRBJ2-1
clone size: -
V gene: TRBV28
CDR3 DNA: TGTGCCAGCAGTTTGGGGACTAGCGGAGAGCAGTTCTTC
CDR3 protein: CASSLGTSGEQFF

D gene: -
J gene: TRBJ2-5
clone size: few
V gene: TRBV27
CDR3 DNA: TGTGCCAGCAGTAGAGGTGGCGAGACCCAGTACTTC
CDR3 protein: CASSRGGETQYF

D gene: TRBD1
J gene: TRBJ2-4
clone size: -
V gene: TRBV5-1
CDR3 DNA: TGCGCCAGCAGCTTCCCCGGGACAGAGAACATTCAGTACTTC
CDR3 protein: CASSFPGTENIQYF

D gene: -
J gene: TRBJ1-5
clone size: -
V gene: TRBV6-1
CDR3 DNA: TGTGCCAGCAGTGATAGGTTCAATCCCCAGCATTTT
CDR3 protein: CASSDRFNPQHF

D gene: TRBD1
J gene: TRBJ1-3
clone size: -
V gene: TRBV4-2
CDR3 DNA: TGTGCCAGCAGCATGGGGACAGGGATGTCTGGAAACACCATATATTTT
CDR3 protein: CASSMGTGMSGNTIYF

D gene: -
J gene: TRBJ1-2
clone size: few
V gene: TRBV7-9
CDR3 DNA: TGTGCCAGCAGCGCCTCCCTCGCTGGGGGAGATGGCTACACCTTC
CDR3 protein: CASSASLAGGDGYTF

D gene: -
J gene: TRBJ1-1
clone size: -
V gene: TRBV15
CDR3 DNA: TGTGCCACCAGCAGAGATAGGGGGAGGAACACTGAAGCTTTCTTT
CDR3 protein: CATSRDRGRNTEAFF

D gene: -
J gene: TRBJ1-5
clone size: few
V gene: TRBV7-2
CDR3 DNA: TGTGCCAGCAGCTTAGAGGGTATTGGGGGTAGCAATCAGCCCCAGCATTTT
CDR3 protein: CASSLEGIGGSNQPQHF

D gene: -
J gene: TRBJ2-3
clone size: few
V gene: TRBV5-4
CDR3 DNA: TGTGCCAGCAGCTTGGTGGGTATCACAGATACGCAGTATTTT
CDR3 protein: CASSLVGITDTQYF

D gene: -
J gene: TRBJ2-3
clone size: -
V gene: TRBV11-2
CDR3 DNA: TGTGCCAGCAGCTTTTCCCGCACCCGGGGCACAGATACGCAGTATTTT
CDR3 protein: CASSFSRTRGTDTQYF

D gene: -
J gene: TRBJ1-2
clone size: -
V gene: TRBV5-4
CDR3 DNA: TGTGCCAGCAGCTTGGGTTATGGCTACACCTTC
CDR3 protein: CASSLGYGYTF

D gene: -
J gene: TRBJ1-5
clone size: few
V gene: TRBV5-4
CDR3 DNA: TGTGCCAGCAGCTTGGCCCCGGGTCAGCCCCAGCATTTT
CDR3 protein: CASSLAPGQPQHF

D gene: -
J gene: TRBJ1-1
clone size: -
V gene: TRBV4-1
CDR3 DNA: TGCGCCAGCAGCCCCAGATCTAACACTGAAGCTTTCTTT
CDR3 protein: CASSPRSNTEAFF

D gene: TRBD1
J gene: TRBJ2-1
clone size: -
V gene: TRBV5-6
CDR3 DNA: TGTGCCAGCAGCTCGAAGACAGGGCCCTACAATGAGCAGTTCTTC
CDR3 protein: CASSSKTGPYNEQFF

D gene: -
J gene: TRBJ1-4
clone size: -
V gene: TRBV28
CDR3 DNA: TGTGCCAGCAGTTTAAGGGAGGCAGTTAATGAAAAACTGTTTTTT
CDR3 protein: CASSLREAVNEKLFF

D gene: TRBD1
J gene: TRBJ2-1
clone size: -
V gene: TRBV11-3
CDR3 DNA: TGTGCCAGCAGCTCAAGGGACAGGGGCTCCTACAATGAGCAGTTCTTC
CDR3 protein: CASSSRDRGSYNEQFF

D gene: -
J gene: TRBJ2-1
clone size: -
V gene: TRBV19
CDR3 DNA: TGTGCCAGTAGTTGGGCAGGGAGTTCCTACAATGAGCAGTTCTTC
CDR3 protein: CASSWAGSSYNEQFF

D gene: -
J gene: TRBJ1-1
clone size: medium-sized
V gene: TRBV7-9
CDR3 DNA: TGTGCCAGCAGCTCCCGGGGGGCGGGCACTGAAGCTTTCTTT
CDR3 protein: CASSSRGAGTEAFF

D gene: -
J gene: TRBJ2-7
clone size: -
V gene: TRBV15
CDR3 DNA: TGTGCCACCAGCCAGGATTCCTACGAGCAGTACTTC
CDR3 protein: CATSQDSYEQYF

D gene: TRBD2
J gene: TRBJ2-2
clone size: medium-sized
V gene: TRBV27
CDR3 DNA: TGTGCCAGCACACCGGGGGGGGCCAACACCGGGGAGCTGTTTTTT
CDR3 protein: CASTPGGANTGELFF